Each of the 26 T cell receptor beta chains below was sequenced from the same sample in a study of blood T cell repertoires in COVID-19. Repertoires were generated with immunoSEQ multiplex PCR, while TCRdb's copy carries only in-frame clones and drops some. This repertoire shows approximately 100,000 clones, roughly 87% found once; its top ten account for more than 5%. Source material: peripheral blood. The receptors stem from a human donor in a cohort sampled during active COVID-19.

This chain connects TRBV2 to TRBJ1-2, with TRBD1 matching over 7 bases. Germline CDR1 SNHLY, CDR2 FYNNEI. CDR3 size: 12 residues. V gave up 10 bases and J gave up 3 bases; unmatched junction bases: 5. The CDR3 spells CATRQGYYGYTF. The CDR3, as DNA: TGTGCCACCCGACAGGGTTACTATGGCTACACCTTC. Combining the CDR3 with reference TRBV2 and TRBJ1-2 gives the whole variable domain EPEVTQTPSHQVTQMGQEVILRCVPISNHLYFYWYRQILGQKVEFLVSFYNNEISEKSEIFDDQFSVERPDGSNFTLKIRSTKLEDSAMYFCATRQGYYGYTFGSGTRLTVV.

The V gene is TRBV10-3, the J gene TRBJ1-4, with TRBD1 matching 7 bases. The J segment lost 1 base and the V segment lost 4 bases, leaving 0 bases of the junction unmatched. CDR3 size: 14 residues. CDR1 ENHRY and CDR2 SYGVKD come from the germline V gene. The CDR3 here is CAISGTGTNEKLFF. CDR3 sequence (DNA): TGTGCCATCAGTGGGACAGGAACTAATGAAAAACTGTTTTTT.

The J gene is TRBJ2-1, the V gene TRBV6-6; no reliable D call. This CDR3 is 13 amino acids long. The germline V gene has CDR1 MNHNY and CDR2 SVGAGI (reference sequence). The V end lost 6 bases, the J end lost 5 bases, and 11 bases lay between the germline ends. CDR3 residues: CASSPWAHNEQFF. DNA for the CDR3: TGTGCCAGCAGCCCCTGGGCGCACAATGAGCAGTTCTTC.

The chain uses TRBV13 and TRBJ2-6; D call uncertain. V shed 5 bases and J shed 4 bases, with 6 bases lying between them. The CDR3 has 13 residues. CDR1 PRHDT and CDR2 FYEKMQ come from the germline V gene (reference sequence). The DNA for the CDR3 is TGTGCCAGCAGCGCGTGGGGGGCCAACGTCCTGACTTTC. Protein sequence: CASSAWGANVLTF.

The chain uses TRBV7-9 and TRBJ2-1, with 8 bases that match TRBD2. The CDR3 is made up of 14 amino acids. V dropped 0 bases and J dropped 8; count of bases not matched to a gene: 3. CDR1 is SEHNR, CDR2 FQNEAQ, per germline (reference sequence). CDR3 loop: CASSLARTSHEQFF. The CDR3 coding sequence is TGTGCCAGCAGCTTAGCACGGACTAGCCATGAGCAGTTCTTC.

This clone appeared a single time. This rearrangement joins TRBV7-9 to TRBJ1-4; D is possibly TRBD1 (5 bases). Germline assignment: CDR1 SEHNR and CDR2 FQNEAQ (reference sequence). Deletions cut 1 base from V and 6 bases from J, with 12 bases between. CDR3 size: 15 residues. The CDR3 reads CASSLGFRVDEKLFF. DNA for the CDR3: TGTGCCAGCAGCTTAGGTTTCAGGGTGGATGAAAAACTGTTTTTT.

The chain combines TRBV28 with TRBJ2-5; a weak D match, TRBD1 (5 bases). The CDR3 has 15 residues. Germline loops: CDR1 MDHEN, CDR2 SYDVKM. Trimming took off 3 bases at V and 0 bases at J, with 11 bases between the two ends. CDR3 amino acids: CASSFVTADQETQYF. CDR3 nucleotide sequence: TGTGCCAGCAGTTTCGTGACAGCCGACCAAGAGACCCAGTACTTC.

The chain has TRBV4-1 and TRBJ2-5, with 9 bases lining up with TRBD2. The CDR3 length is 18 residues. Germline V gene data show CDR1 as MGHRA and CDR2 as YSYEKL. Trimming removed 4 bases from V and 2 bases from J; junction bases left unmatched: 14. CDR3 in DNA: TGCGCCAGCAGCCGGTCGAGCGGGGGGACTATAGGTCAAGAGACCCAGTACTTC. It is translated as CASSRSSGGTIGQETQYF.

This chain connects TRBV9 to TRBJ2-5; TRBD1 aligns across 7 bases. The germline V gene encodes CDR1 SGDLS and CDR2 YYNGEE. The CDR3 extends over 16 amino acids. J gave up 0 bases and V 4 bases, and 9 bases lay outside the gene matches. CDR3 in amino acids: CASSQGDSPYQETQYF. The CDR3 bases are TGTGCCAGCAGCCAAGGGGACAGCCCGTACCAAGAGACCCAGTACTTC.

This clone was observed many times. The chain recombines TRBV5-1 with TRBJ1-6; tentative D call: TRBD1 (6 bases). The CDR3 loop spans 16 amino acids. Germline loops: CDR1 SGHRS, CDR2 YFSETQ. Trimming cost V 0 bases and J 9 bases, with 16 bases left between them. CDR3 coding DNA: TGCGCCAGCAGCTTGGTTCTGGGGGCGGAGAGTTCACCCCTCCACTTT. Its translation: CASSLVLGAESSPLHF. Full variable domain (rest looked up from reference TRBV5-1 and TRBJ1-6): KAGVTQTPRYLIKTRGQQVTLSCSPISGHRSVSWYQQTPGQGLQFLFEYFSETQRNKGNFPGRFSGRQFSNSRSEMNVSTLELGDSALYLCASSLVLGAESSPLHFGNGTRLTVT.

The genes are TRBV10-3 and TRBJ1-2, with 7 bases aligning to TRBD1. From germline, CDR1 is ENHRY and CDR2 SYGVKD. Trimming cost V 0 bases and J 2 bases; bases outside gene matches: 9. The length of the CDR3 is 17 residues. This chain's CDR3 is CAISESLDRSWNYGYTF. The CDR3 DNA reads as TGTGCCATCAGTGAGTCGCTGGACAGGTCGTGGAACTATGGCTACACCTTC.

The chain joins TRBV6-5 to TRBJ2-7, with 12 bases that match TRBD2. The V segment lost 6 bases and the J segment 6 bases; nucleotides outside the gene matches: 9. There are 15 residues in the CDR3. Per the germline V gene, CDR1 is MNHEY and CDR2 is SVGAGI. CDR3 region: CASSDRTSGILEQYF. The DNA for the CDR3 is TGTGCCAGCAGCGACAGGACTAGCGGGATACTCGAGCAGTACTTC.

V is TRBV4-2 and J is TRBJ2-7, with 9 bases that match TRBD1. CDR3 length equals 15 residues. Trimming cost V 0 bases and J 5 bases; bases outside gene matches: 5. The V gene's germline CDR1 is LGHNA and CDR2 YNFKEQ. In DNA, the CDR3 is TGTGCCAGCAGCCAAGAACTACAGGGGGCCGACGAGCAGTACTTC. It specifies CASSQELQGADEQYF.

J is TRBJ2-3 and V is TRBV28, with 10 bases lining up with TRBD2. Trimming cost V 8 bases and J 2 bases; bases outside gene matches: 7. Per germline, CDR1 MDHEN and CDR2 SYDVKM. CDR3 size: 15 residues. CDR3 in amino acids: CASLYSGGLTDTQYF. Here the CDR3 DNA reads TGTGCCAGCCTCTATAGCGGGGGGCTCACAGATACGCAGTATTTT.

J is TRBJ2-5 and V is TRBV21-1; the table's D call TRBD2 went unverified against the DNA. TRBV21-1 corresponds to a pseudogene. The CDR3 contains 17 residues. The chain's CDR3 is CASSKWGSGGARETQYF. Written as DNA, the CDR3 is TGTGCCAGCAGCAAATGGGGTAGCGGGGGGGCCAGGGAGACCCAGTACTTC.

V gene TRBV30 combines with J gene TRBJ1-2, with D unresolved. CDR1 and CDR2 (germline): GTSNPN, SVGIG (reference sequence). Trimming shortened V by 0 bases and J by 7 bases, and 18 bases separated the two germline ends. CDR3 size: 15 residues. This chain's CDR3 is CAWSVSSAGSGGYTF. CDR3 DNA: TGTGCCTGGAGTGTATCGTCCGCAGGCTCAGGTGGCTACACCTTC.

The chain uses TRBV27 and TRBJ2-2; D is unresolved. CDR3 size: 13 residues. Germline CDR1 MNHEY, CDR2 SMNVEV (reference sequence). V dropped 7 bases and J dropped 2 bases, with 8 bases sitting between them. CDR3 nucleotide sequence: TGTGCCAGCACTGGCTTCAACACCGGGGAGCTGTTTTTT. Its protein is CASTGFNTGELFF.

The gene calls are TRBV28 and TRBJ1-1, with D possibly being TRBD1 (6 bases). V was shortened by 2 bases and J by 4 bases, with 8 bases between the two germline ends. CDR3 size: 13 residues. The germline V gene has CDR1 MDHEN and CDR2 SYDVKM. The CDR3 coding sequence is TGTGCCAGCAGTTTAGAACAGGGCACTGAAGCTTTCTTT. Its translation is CASSLEQGTEAFF.

The rearrangement links TRBV27 to TRBJ1-2; 8 nucleotides align to TRBD1. Germline V CDR1 and CDR2: MNHEY, SMNVEV (reference sequence). V lost 6 bases to trimming and J lost 4 bases; unmatched junction nucleotides: 10. The CDR3 runs 15 residues. CDR3 nucleotide sequence: TGTGCCAGCAGGACATCCAGGGGGCTCGGCTATGGCTACACCTTC. It specifies CASRTSRGLGYGYTF.

The table lists this clone with a count of one. The chain is built from TRBV11-2 and TRBJ2-7; TRBD2 matches 8 bases. Germline V gives CDR1 SGHAT, CDR2 FQNNGV. The CDR3 runs 14 residues. The V segment lost 5 bases and the J segment 4 bases; nucleotides outside the gene matches: 7. The CDR3 coding sequence is TGTGCCAGCAGCAGCACCGGGACTAGTTACGAGCAGTACTTC. This sequence encodes CASSSTGTSYEQYF. Based on the CDR3 plus reference TRBV11-2 and TRBJ2-7, the full variable domain is EAGVAQSPRYKIIEKRQSVAFWCNPISGHATLYWYQQILGQGPKLLIQFQNNGVVDDSQLPKDRFSAERLKGVDSTLKIQPAKLEDSAVYLCASSSTGTSYEQYFGPGTRLTVT.

The gene calls are TRBV5-1 and TRBJ2-3; 9 nucleotides line up with TRBD1. J was trimmed by 0 bases and V by 5 bases; bases with no gene match: 13. The CDR3 extends over 18 amino acids. Per germline, CDR1 SGHRS and CDR2 YFSETQ. CDR3 in DNA: TGCGCCAGCAGGACGATGACAGGGGGACCTACTAGCACAGATACGCAGTATTTT. It specifies CASRTMTGGPTSTDTQYF.

This clone was observed once. CDR3 coding DNA: TGTGCCAGCACCTTGGGACAGGGGGCCTCACCCCTCCACTTT. Residues: CASTLGQGASPLHF. The chain joins TRBV6-5 to TRBJ1-6; 12 positions agree with TRBD1. CDR1 and CDR2 (germline): MNHEY, SVGAGI. The CDR3 extends over 14 amino acids. V dropped 7 bases and J dropped 10; count of bases not matched to a gene: 5.

The chain joins TRBV2 to TRBJ1-4; 9 bases line up with TRBD1. Germline V gene data show CDR1 as SNHLY and CDR2 as FYNNEI. The CDR3 covers 18 residues. V gave up 5 bases and J gave up 8 bases; unmatched junction bases: 18. The CDR3 here is CASSLIQGAPRVGEKLFF. In DNA form, the CDR3 reads TGTGCCAGCAGTCTAATACAGGGGGCGCCGAGGGTCGGAGAAAAACTGTTTTTT.

The rearrangement uses TRBV9 and TRBJ1-4; tentatively, D is TRBD1 (5 bases). The V end lost 7 bases, the J end lost 2 bases, and 9 bases lay between the germline ends. Germline assignment: CDR1 SGDLS and CDR2 YYNGEE. The CDR3 runs to 13 residues. The CDR3, as DNA: TGTGCCAGCGGGGGGTTTACTAATGAAAAACTGTTTTTT. Translation: CASGGFTNEKLFF.

This clone showed up just a few times. V is TRBV28 and J is TRBJ2-5, with 7 bases fitting TRBD2. Germline V lookup: CDR1 MDHEN, CDR2 SYDVKM. The CDR3 is 15 residues long. Trimming took 1 base from V and 6 from J; bases not matched to a gene: 8. The CDR3, as DNA: TGTGCCAGCAGTTTATCCCAGACTAGCTTGCAGACCCAGTACTTC. Translation gives CASSLSQTSLQTQYF.

CDR3 DNA: TGTGCCAGCAGCAAAATTTGGGGACACCAAGTCTACGAGCAGTACTTC. Its protein product is CASSKIWGHQVYEQYF. This chain connects TRBV21-1 to TRBJ2-7; TRBD1 is the table's D call and was not checked against the DNA. TRBV21-1 counts as a pseudogene. The CDR3 extends over 16 amino acids.